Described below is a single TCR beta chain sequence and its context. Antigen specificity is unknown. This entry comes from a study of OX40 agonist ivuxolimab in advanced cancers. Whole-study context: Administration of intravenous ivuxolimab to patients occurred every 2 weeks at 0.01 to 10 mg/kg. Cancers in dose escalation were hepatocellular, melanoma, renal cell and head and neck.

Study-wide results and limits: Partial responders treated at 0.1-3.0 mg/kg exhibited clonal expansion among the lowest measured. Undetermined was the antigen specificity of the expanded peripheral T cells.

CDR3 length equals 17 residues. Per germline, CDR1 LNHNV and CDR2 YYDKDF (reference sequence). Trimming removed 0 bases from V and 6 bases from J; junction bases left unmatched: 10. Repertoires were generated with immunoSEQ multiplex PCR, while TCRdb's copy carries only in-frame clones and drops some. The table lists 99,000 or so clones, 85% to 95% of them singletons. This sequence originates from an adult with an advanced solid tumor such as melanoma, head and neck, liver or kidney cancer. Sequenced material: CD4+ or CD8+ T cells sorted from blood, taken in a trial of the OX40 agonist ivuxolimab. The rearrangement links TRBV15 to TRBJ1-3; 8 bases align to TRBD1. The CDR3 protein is CATSRDADREFSNTIYF. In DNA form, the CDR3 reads TGTGCCACCAGCAGAGACGCGGACAGGGAATTTTCAAACACCATATATTTT. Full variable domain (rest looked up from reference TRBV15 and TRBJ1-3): DAMVIQNPRYQVTQFGKPVTLSCSQTLNHNVMYWYQQKSSQAPKLLFHYYDKDFNNEADTPDNFQSRRPNTSFCFLDIRSPGLGDTAMYLCATSRDADREFSNTIYFGEGSWLTVV.